This T cell receptor (beta chain) was identified during a study of type 1 regulatory T cells. Study in general: An in vitro protocol generated T-allo10, a Tr1-enriched, alloantigen-specific CD4 T cell product. Study-wide results and limits: Compared with non-Tr1 cells, Tr1 cells showed a narrower TCR repertoire.

This clonotype was counted only a few times. The antigen is unknown. Germline CDR1 is SQVTM and CDR2 is ANQGSEA. With 6 bases removed from V and 1 base from J, the gap between germline ends came to 12 bases. The CDR3 totals 13 residues. TCRdb reprocessed the reads with MiXCR, giving one entry per CDR3 protein. The sample holds about 62,000 distinct CDR3 sequences, approximately 60% seen once. Material: cultured non-Tr1 T cells, either the whole culture or a sorted T cell fraction (not recorded which). J is TRBJ2-5 and V is TRBV29-1; TRBD2 might be the D (6 bases). This receptor was obtained from a human donor in good health. This chain's CDR3 is CSVGGGVQETQYF. CDR3 DNA sequence: TGCAGCGTGGGGGGAGGCGTCCAAGAGACCCAGTACTTC.